This TCR beta chain was sequenced for a study of blood T cell repertoires in COVID-19 (dated by TCRdb to 2018 to 2021). Notes on the research overall: Collaborator samples came from the United States, Italy and Spain and covered acute and convalescent phases of COVID-19. The dataset comprised deeply sampled blood TCRbeta repertoires from subjects exposed to, actively infected with, or recovered from COVID-19. Nearly every sample came with metadata listing a de-identified subject ID, COVID-19 status, age in years and sex. The repertoires were released in a freely available public database intended as a resource for research on the immune response to SARS-CoV-2. The material from the prospective study consisted of cDNA or gDNA derived from T cells, B-cell-depleted T cells, or PBMCs. Samples came from the ongoing ImmuneRACE study (first 160 participants) plus 1,254 subjects from 6 global collaborators. Where available, HLA class I and class II types were taken from metadata supplied by the sample provider and were not determined by assay-based typing.

The CDR3 covers 16 residues, taking in both the cysteine and the phenylalanine. Only CDR3 DNA is held: 48 bases, read in frame from base 1. Relative to germline, V is missing 4 bases and J is missing 1 base, with 6 bases of the junction outside any gene match. CDR1 SGHRS and CDR2 YFSETQ were looked up in the germline V gene. The immunoSEQ Assay, a bias-controlled multiplex PCR, was used to amplify TCRbeta CDR3 regions from genomic DNA. Turning to the authors' computational methods: The number of nucleated cells in each sample was estimated by amplification of reference gene primers within the assay. Sequence reads were collapsed and filtered to measure the absolute abundance of every unique TCRbeta CDR3 rearrangement. For each sample, productive Simpson clonality was calculated as the square root of Simpson's diversity index across productive rearrangements. TCRdb provides this immuneACCESS table in a form limited to in-frame rearrangements. Some clones are lacking; in checked studies, under half of them reflect an unresolved V gene, and why the rest are absent is not known. The D gene and trimming were derived from the DNA, and the V and J assignments and clone size from that table. Present in this sample are about 150,000 clones, around 80% of which were seen just once. The ten top clones hold approximately 7.3% of the sample.

Enrolling through a virtual design, the prospective study's participants ranged in age from roughly 18 to 89 years and lived across roughly 23 United States geographic areas. In the prospective study, cohorts were assigned on the basis of participant-reported clinical history obtained from a screening survey and a study questionnaire. For ImmuneRACE Cohort 3, a participant was defined as recovered based on two consecutive negative NP/OP PCR tests, clearance by a healthcare professional, or resolution of symptoms. Each participant in the prospective study had whole blood, serum and a nasopharyngeal or oropharyngeal swab collected by mobile phlebotomists. Participants in the prospective study had the option to provide additional blood draws and questionnaires over an approximately two-month period. Prospective study blood samples were shipped either frozen or at room temperature before DNA extraction.

Overall study outcomes, separate from this receptor: The quantity of clinical and demographic metadata differed by source and by participant and was supplied without curation.

A note on this clone: Its antigen specificity is not known. Base qualities are not recorded, but no much larger clone differs from it by a single base.

This sequence uses TRBV5-1 and TRBJ1-4; 8 nucleotides in the junction match TRBD1. The clonotype originates from a man in his forties or fifties who had recovered from COVID-19. The sequencing input was PBMCs or T cells enriched from blood (not recorded which). The nucleotide sequence reads as follows: TGCGCCAGCAGCCAGGGACAGGCGATAACTAATGAAAAACTGTTTTTT. This gives the protein CASSQGQAITNEKLFF.